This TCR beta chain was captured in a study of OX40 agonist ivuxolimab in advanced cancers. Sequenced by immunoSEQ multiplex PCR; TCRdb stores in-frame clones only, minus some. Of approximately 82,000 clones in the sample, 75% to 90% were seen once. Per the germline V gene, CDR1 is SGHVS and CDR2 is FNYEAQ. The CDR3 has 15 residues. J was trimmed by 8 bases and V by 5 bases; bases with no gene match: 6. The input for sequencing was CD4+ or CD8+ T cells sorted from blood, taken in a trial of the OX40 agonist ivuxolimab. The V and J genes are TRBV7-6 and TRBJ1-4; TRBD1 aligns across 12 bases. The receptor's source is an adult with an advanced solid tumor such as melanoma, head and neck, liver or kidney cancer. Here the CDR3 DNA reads TGTGCCAGCAGCAAGGGACAGGGGGCCGGAGAAAAACTGTTTTTT. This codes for CASSKGQGAGEKLFF.